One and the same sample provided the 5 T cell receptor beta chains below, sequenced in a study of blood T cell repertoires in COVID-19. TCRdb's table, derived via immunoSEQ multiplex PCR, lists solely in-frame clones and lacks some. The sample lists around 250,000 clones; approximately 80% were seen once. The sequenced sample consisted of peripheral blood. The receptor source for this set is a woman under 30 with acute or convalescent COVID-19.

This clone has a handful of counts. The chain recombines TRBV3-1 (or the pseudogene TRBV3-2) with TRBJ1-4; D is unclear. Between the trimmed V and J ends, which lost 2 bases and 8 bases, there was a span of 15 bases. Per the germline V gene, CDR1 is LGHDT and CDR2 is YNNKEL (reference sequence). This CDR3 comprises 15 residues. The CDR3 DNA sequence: TGTGCCAGCAGCCAAACGGGAGGACGGGGAGAAAAACTGTTTTTT. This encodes CASSQTGGRGEKLFF.

CDR3 coding DNA: TGTGCCAGTATGGGGACAGGGGATTATAATTCACCCCTCCACTTT. Protein: CASMGTGDYNSPLHF. V and J are TRBV19 and TRBJ1-6, with 10 bases matching TRBD1. The CDR3 covers 15 residues. Trimming at V came to 7 bases and at J to 4 bases, leaving 4 bases not matched to a gene. The germline CDR1 and CDR2 sequences are LNHDA and SQIVND (reference sequence).

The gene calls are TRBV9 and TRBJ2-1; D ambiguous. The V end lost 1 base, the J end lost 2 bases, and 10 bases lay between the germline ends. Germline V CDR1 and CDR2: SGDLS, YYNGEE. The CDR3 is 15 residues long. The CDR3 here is CASSVTYDPYNEQFF. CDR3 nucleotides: TGTGCCAGCAGCGTAACTTACGATCCCTACAATGAGCAGTTCTTC.

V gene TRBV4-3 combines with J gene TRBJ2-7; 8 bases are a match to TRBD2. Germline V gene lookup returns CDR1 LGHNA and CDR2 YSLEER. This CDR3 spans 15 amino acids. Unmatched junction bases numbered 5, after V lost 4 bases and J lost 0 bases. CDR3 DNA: TGCGCCAGCAGCCGCAATAGCGGGAACTCCTACGAGCAGTACTTC. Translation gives CASSRNSGNSYEQYF.

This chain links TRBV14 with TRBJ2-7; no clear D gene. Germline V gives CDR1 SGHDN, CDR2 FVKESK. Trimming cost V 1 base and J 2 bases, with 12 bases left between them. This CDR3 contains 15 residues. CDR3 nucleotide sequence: TGTGCCAGCAGCCAAGGGGCTCCCCCGGCCTACGAGCAGTACTTC. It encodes CASSQGAPPAYEQYF.